A single sample is the source of the 28 T cell receptor beta chains below, sequenced in a study of cytomegalovirus exposure and HLA in healthy donors (dated by TCRdb to the late 2010s). The library relied on the immunoSEQ multiplex PCR assay. The multiplex PCR relied on a mix of 60 forward primers for TCR Vbeta segments and 13 reverse primers for TCR Jbeta segments. TCRdb limited this immuneACCESS table to in-frame rearrangements with V and J called. A share of clones is missing; checked studies link under half to unresolved V genes, and the rest is unexplained. The sample table lists about 190,000 clones, about 80% of them with a count of one. The top ten clonotypes cover about 2.6% of the sample. Sequencing was performed on PBMCs. Every receptor here comes from a woman aged 50 to 65 in good health and CMV-seropositive.

The chain is built from TRBV5-6 and TRBJ1-2; no reliable D call. Trimming left V 5 bases short and J 8 bases short, with 16 bases between. The CDR3 is 13 residues long. CDR1 and CDR2 from the germline V gene are SGHDT and YYEEEE. The CDR3 DNA reads as TGTGCCAGCAGTCCAAAATCGGGTTACGGCTACACCTTC. Its protein product is CASSPKSGYGYTF. Full variable domain (missing parts from reference TRBV5-6 and TRBJ1-2): DAGVTQSPTHLIKTRGQQVTLRCSPKSGHDTVSWYQQALGQGPQFIFQYYEEEERQRGNFPDRFSGHQFPNYSSELNVNALLLGDSALYLCASSPKSGYGYTFGSGTRLTVV.

This chain uses TRBV29-1 with TRBJ2-3; TRBD2 matches at 7 bases. The CDR3 has 14 amino acids. CDR1 and CDR2 (germline): SQVTM, ANQGSEA. V lost 4 bases, J lost 0 bases, and 4 bases stayed unmatched. The CDR3 protein is CSVGAGVSTDTQYF. The CDR3 DNA reads as TGCAGCGTTGGTGCGGGGGTAAGCACAGATACGCAGTATTTT.

This chain links TRBV7-2 with TRBJ2-5, with a weak D call TRBD2 (5 bases). The germline V and J ends were trimmed by 8 bases and 5 bases, with 18 bases remaining between them. This CDR3 is 14 amino acids long. CDR1 is SGHTA, CDR2 FQGNSA, per germline. The CDR3 sequence is CASAPGLASETQYF. The CDR3 DNA is TGTGCCAGCGCCCCTGGGCTAGCCAGCGAGACCCAGTACTTC.

The J gene is TRBJ2-1, the V gene TRBV6-5, with D uncertain. Germline V lookup: CDR1 MNHEY, CDR2 SVGAGI. The CDR3 spans 16 residues. The V end lost 0 bases, the J end lost 0 bases, and 9 bases lay between the germline ends. Here the CDR3 DNA reads TGTGCCAGCAGTTACTCGCGGTTAGGCTCCTACAATGAGCAGTTCTTC. It translates to CASSYSRLGSYNEQFF.

The gene calls are TRBV27 and TRBJ1-2; D is undetermined. Germline CDR1 is MNHEY and CDR2 is SMNVEV (reference sequence). CDR3 length equals 14 residues. V shed 6 bases and J shed 6 bases, with 17 bases lying between them. CDR3 residues: CASSQASAFNGYTF. CDR3 DNA: TGTGCCAGCAGCCAGGCTTCAGCATTCAATGGCTACACCTTC.

The rearrangement links TRBV27 to TRBJ2-7; 11 bases line up with TRBD2. Losses at the gene ends were 0 bases for V and 6 bases for J; bases not matched to a gene: 4. This CDR3 comprises 15 residues. Germline loops: CDR1 MNHEY, CDR2 SMNVEV (reference sequence). CDR3 region: CASSLSGLAGGEQYF. Here the CDR3 DNA reads TGTGCCAGCAGTTTATCGGGGCTAGCGGGGGGCGAGCAGTACTTC.

This chain links TRBV5-4 with TRBJ1-2; TRBD1 is a possible D gene (5 bases). Trimming left V 4 bases short and J 8 bases short, with 9 bases between. The CDR3 runs to 11 residues. The V gene's germline CDR1 is SGHNT and CDR2 YYREEE (reference sequence). As DNA, the CDR3 is TGTGCCAGCAGCGGGGGAGGAGGCTACACCTTC. This codes for CASSGGGGYTF.

This chain uses TRBV4-1 with TRBJ2-5, with TRBD1 matching 8 bases. V shed 2 bases and J 1 base; nucleotides not matched to a gene: 6. The germline CDR1 and CDR2 sequences are MGHRA and YSYEKL. This CDR3 spans 16 amino acids. The CDR3 is CASSQSDRASQETQYF. CDR3 sequence (DNA): TGCGCCAGCAGCCAATCGGACAGGGCATCCCAAGAGACCCAGTACTTC.

On this clone: Distinct nucleotide sequences in the sample also encode this CDR3. The V gene is TRBV11-2, the J gene TRBJ2-2; 8 nucleotides align to TRBD2. Losses at the gene ends were 1 base for V and 1 base for J; bases not matched to a gene: 2. CDR3 length: 16 amino acids. CDR1 SGHAT and CDR2 FQNNGV come from the germline V gene. The CDR3 DNA follows: TGTGCCAGCAGCTTAGGGCTAGCGGGGAACACCGGGGAGCTGTTTTTT. It is translated as CASSLGLAGNTGELFF.

The chain combines TRBV2 with TRBJ2-5; 9 positions match TRBD1. Judging by the DNA end, TRBJ2-7 fits better; the J call may be wrong. CDR3 length: 14 residues. Germline lookup yields CDR1 SNHLY and CDR2 FYNNEI. CDR3 amino acids: CASRVGQGIHEQYF. CDR3 in DNA: TGTGCCAGCAGGGTAGGACAGGGGATCCACGAGCAGTACTTC.

The chain is built from TRBV4-2 and TRBJ2-3; TRBD2 agrees at 8 bases. The CDR3 has 17 amino acids. V lost 0 bases, J lost 4 bases, and 9 bases stayed unmatched. In germline, CDR1 is LGHNA, CDR2 YNFKEQ. The DNA for the CDR3 is TGTGCCAGCAGCCAAGAACCCCCGGGGGGGGGAGCAGATACGCAGTATTTT. Encoded protein: CASSQEPPGGGADTQYF.

The V gene is TRBV30, the J gene TRBJ1-5; no firm D call. This CDR3 spans 13 amino acids. Between the trimmed V and J ends, which lost 4 bases and 6 bases, there was a span of 13 bases. The germline gives CDR1 GTSNPN, CDR2 SVGIG (reference sequence). The CDR3 reads CAWNMGGSQPQHF. For the CDR3, the DNA is TGTGCCTGGAACATGGGAGGGAGTCAGCCCCAGCATTTT. The variable domain in full, with the rest retrieved from reference TRBV30 and TRBJ1-5, is SQTIHQWPATLVQPVGSPLSLECTVEGTSNPNLYWYRQAAGRGLQLLFYSVGIGQISSEVPQNLSASRPQDRQFILSSKKLLLSDSGFYLCAWNMGGSQPQHFGDGTRLSIL.

The chain uses TRBV4-3 and TRBJ1-5, with D unclear. Trimming shortened V by 1 base and J by 0 bases, and 7 bases separated the two germline ends. Germline V lookup: CDR1 LGHNA, CDR2 YSLEER. The CDR3 sequence is 15 residues long. The CDR3 DNA follows: TGCGCCAGCAGCCAAGGAGGGAATAGCAATCAGCCCCAGCATTTT. As protein: CASSQGGNSNQPQHF.

The CDR3 here is CASRLSGGLNTGELFF. For the CDR3, the DNA is TGCGCCAGCAGGCTGAGCGGGGGGTTGAACACCGGGGAGCTGTTTTTT. This chain links TRBV5-1 with TRBJ2-2; TRBD2 matches 9 bases. The V and J ends lost 5 bases and 1 base, in that order; junction bases with no gene match: 6. Germline CDR1 and CDR2: SGHRS and YFSETQ. This CDR3 contains 16 residues.

V gene TRBV9 combines with J gene TRBJ2-4; D remains ambiguous. V lost 3 bases and J lost 0, with 10 bases in between. The CDR3 has 15 residues. Germline V gene sequence: CDR1 SGDLS, CDR2 YYNGEE. CDR3 in DNA: TGTGCCAGCAGCGCGTCCGGGTTAGCCAAAAACATTCAGTACTTC. This codes for CASSASGLAKNIQYF.

The chain combines TRBV6-5 with TRBJ2-2; TRBD2 matches at 12 bases. V dropped 4 bases and J dropped 4; count of bases not matched to a gene: 1. This CDR3 has 15 residues. Germline CDR1 reads MNHEY; CDR2 reads SVGAGI. The CDR3, as DNA: TGTGCCAGCAGTTCTAGCGGGGGGGCCACCGGGGAGCTGTTTTTT. It is translated as CASSSSGGATGELFF.

The V and J genes are TRBV11-3 and TRBJ2-1; no definite D call. Trimming pared 2 bases from V and 10 bases from J, leaving 12 bases between. This CDR3 region has 13 residues. Germline V gene lookup returns CDR1 SGHNT and CDR2 YENEEA. CDR3 residues: CASSLSRGGEQFF. CDR3 nucleotide sequence: TGTGCCAGCAGCTTAAGTCGAGGTGGCGAGCAGTTCTTC. Full variable domain (outside the CDR3, taken from reference TRBV11-3 and TRBJ2-1): EAGVVQSPRYKIIEKKQPVAFWCNPISGHNTLYWYLQNLGQGPELLIRYENEEAVDDSQLPKDRFSAERLKGVDSTLKIQPAELGDSAVYLCASSLSRGGEQFFGPGTRLTVL.

CDR3 in amino acids: CASSYGQVKQETQYF. The CDR3 region has the DNA TGTGCCAGCAGTTACGGACAGGTCAAACAAGAGACCCAGTACTTC. This chain joins TRBV6-5 and TRBJ2-5; 7 nucleotides align to TRBD1. Germline CDR1 and CDR2: MNHEY and SVGAGI. The trim removed 2 bases at V and 2 bases at J, leaving 5 bases unmatched. The CDR3 extends over 15 amino acids.

J is TRBJ1-5 and V is TRBV6-1; TRBD1 agrees at 9 bases. The CDR3 runs 15 residues. The V gene end was trimmed by 4 bases and the J gene end by 6 bases; junction bases not matched to a gene: 7. Looked up from germline, CDR1 is MNHNS and CDR2 is SASEGT. The CDR3 bases are TGTGCCAGCAGTGGGGGACAGGGAGGCTCTCAGCCCCAGCATTTT. Translated, it gives CASSGGQGGSQPQHF.

The chain recombines TRBV23-1 with TRBJ2-5, with D maybe TRBD1 (5 bases). TRBV23-1 is an ORF for which the function is uncertain. The ends were cut back, 1 base at V and 7 bases at J, with 13 bases in the middle. The CDR3 is 14 residues long. This CDR3 is CASSQLAGIGTQYF. CDR3 bases: TGCGCCAGCAGTCAATTGGCAGGGATCGGGACCCAGTACTTC.

This sequence joins TRBV9 and TRBJ1-1; 7 positions match TRBD1. Germline CDR1 SGDLS, CDR2 YYNGEE. The V gene end was trimmed by 0 bases and the J gene end by 0 bases; junction bases not matched to a gene: 5. This CDR3 is built from 16 residues. In DNA form, the CDR3 reads TGTGCCAGCAGCGTAGTAGGGGGCTCAATGAACACTGAAGCTTTCTTT. Protein: CASSVVGGSMNTEAFF.

This rearrangement joins TRBV14 to TRBJ1-4; D gene ambiguous. V dropped 3 bases and J dropped 7 bases, with 6 bases sitting between them. This CDR3 is 12 amino acids long. CDR1 SGHDN and CDR2 FVKESK come from the germline V gene. The CDR3 protein is CASSHPFEKLFF. CDR3 nucleotides: TGTGCCAGCAGCCACCCGTTTGAAAAACTGTTTTTT.

The chain has TRBV6-5 and TRBJ2-1; 8 nucleotides agree with TRBD1. This CDR3 comprises 15 residues. The germline V gene has CDR1 MNHEY and CDR2 SVGAGI. J lost 2 bases, V lost 5 bases, and 5 bases had no gene match. The CDR3 DNA reads as TGTGCCAGCAGTCCCGGACAGGGCCCCTACAATGAGCAGTTCTTC. Amino acid sequence: CASSPGQGPYNEQFF.

This chain connects TRBV27 to TRBJ2-1; D remains ambiguous. The CDR3 runs 14 residues. V dropped 3 bases and J dropped 8 bases, with 14 bases sitting between them. Looked up from germline, CDR1 is MNHEY and CDR2 is SMNVEV (reference sequence). Written as DNA, the CDR3 is TGTGCCAGCAGTTTCACGACTTATAGCCATGAGCAGTTCTTC. Translating gives CASSFTTYSHEQFF.

This chain joins TRBV18 and TRBJ2-3; 8 nucleotides match TRBD2. Germline CDR1 and CDR2: KGHSH and LQKENI. J was trimmed by 5 bases and V by 3 bases; bases with no gene match: 10. The CDR3 consists of 16 residues. The CDR3 protein is CASSPKVAGSGDTQYF. In nucleotides, the CDR3 is TGTGCCAGCTCACCCAAGGTAGCGGGGAGTGGAGATACGCAGTATTTT. The whole variable domain, filled in from reference TRBV18 and TRBJ2-3, reads NAGVMQNPRHLVRRRGQEARLRCSPMKGHSHVYWYRQLPEEGLKFMVYLQKENIIDESGMPKERFSAEFPKEGPSILRIQQVVRGDSAAYFCASSPKVAGSGDTQYFGPGTRLTVL.

The chain joins TRBV6-1 to TRBJ2-7; 11 nucleotides align to TRBD1. This CDR3 comprises 14 residues. The germline gives CDR1 MNHNS, CDR2 SASEGT. Germline trimming cut 5 bases from V and 4 bases from J; bases unmatched to any gene: 4. CDR3 sequence (DNA): TGTGCCAGCAGTCAGGACAGGGGGCTTTACGAGCAGTACTTC. Translating gives CASSQDRGLYEQYF.

The gene calls are TRBV4-2 and TRBJ2-3, with D unclear. In germline, CDR1 is LGHNA, CDR2 YNFKEQ. Trimming removed 5 bases at V and 2 bases at J, with 14 bases between. There are 15 residues in the CDR3. The CDR3 sequence: CASSFRLYDTDTQYF. CDR3 nucleotide sequence: TGTGCCAGCAGCTTTAGACTCTATGACACAGATACGCAGTATTTT.

The V and J genes are TRBV5-4 and TRBJ1-1, with 9 positions matching TRBD1. With 0 bases clipped from V and 4 bases from J, the junction kept 4 bases outside the gene matches. This CDR3 has 15 residues. Germline CDR1 reads SGHNT; CDR2 reads YYREEE (reference sequence). CDR3 coding DNA: TGTGCCAGCAGCTTGGTTCGGACAGGGGTCACTGAAGCTTTCTTT. Amino acids: CASSLVRTGVTEAFF.